One sample yielded the 17 T cell receptor beta chains listed below, sequenced in a study of blood T cell repertoires in COVID-19. Only in-frame clones appear in the TCRdb table, and some are missing; sequencing was by immunoSEQ multiplex PCR. The sample lists 350,000 to 550,000 clones, approximately 90% occurring once. Input material: PBMCs or T cells enriched from blood (not recorded which). The receptor set was obtained from a woman aged 18-29 years with acute COVID-19.

The V and J genes are TRBV3-1 (or the pseudogene TRBV3-2) and TRBJ2-2, with TRBD2 matching 11 bases. Losses at the gene ends were 4 bases for V and 3 bases for J; bases not matched to a gene: 4. CDR3 size: 16 residues. The germline CDR1 and CDR2 sequences are LGHDT and YNNKEL (reference sequence). The CDR3 DNA reads as TGTGCCAGCAGCCCCTTAGCGGGAGGGTACACCGGGGAGCTGTTTTTT. Residues: CASSPLAGGYTGELFF.

The rearrangement joins TRBV14 to TRBJ1-4, with a tentative D call TRBD1 (6 bases). Trimming left V 1 base short and J 11 bases short, with 8 bases between. Germline loops: CDR1 SGHDN, CDR2 FVKESK. This CDR3 spans 12 amino acids. This CDR3 reads CASSQVGAKLFF. In DNA form, the CDR3 reads TGTGCCAGCAGCCAAGTGGGGGCGAAACTGTTTTTT.

The table lists this clone with a count of one. The chain joins TRBV4-3 to TRBJ1-2; a possible D gene is TRBD1 (5 bases). Trimming removed 3 bases at V and 2 bases at J, with 13 bases between. This CDR3 contains 15 residues. Germline values: CDR1 LGHNA, CDR2 YSLEER. The CDR3 DNA is TGCGCCAGCAGCCAGGGCGGCAGGGTGAACTATGGCTACACCTTC. Its protein is CASSQGGRVNYGYTF.

CDR3 residues: CAIKSGGDTYEQYF. DNA of the CDR3: TGTGCCATCAAATCAGGGGGCGATACCTACGAGCAGTACTTC. V and J are TRBV10-3 and TRBJ2-7, with TRBD1 matching over 8 bases. The CDR3 has 14 residues. V was pared by 7 bases and J by 2 bases, with 7 bases of the junction left unmatched. Germline V lookup: CDR1 ENHRY, CDR2 SYGVKD.

The chain has TRBV7-9 and TRBJ1-6; 7 nucleotides line up with TRBD1. Germline assignment: CDR1 SEHNR and CDR2 FQNEAQ (reference sequence). CDR3 size: 14 residues. V shed 1 base and J 9 bases; nucleotides not matched to a gene: 3. The CDR3 is CASSLGQGVSPLHF. The DNA for the CDR3 is TGTGCCAGCAGCTTAGGGCAGGGGGTTTCACCCCTCCACTTT.

This chain connects TRBV19 to TRBJ1-1; D is ambiguous. Germline V CDR1 and CDR2: LNHDA, SQIVND (reference sequence). The CDR3 runs to 15 residues. The ends were cut back, 0 bases at V and 4 bases at J, with 12 bases in the middle. The CDR3 DNA reads as TGTGCCAGTAGTATAGATCTAGCAGGAGGCACTGAAGCTTTCTTT. It translates to CASSIDLAGGTEAFF.

V and J are TRBV18 and TRBJ2-5; D ambiguous. The CDR3 loop spans 11 amino acids. Trimming stripped 3 bases from V and 3 bases from J, with 2 bases between. Germline CDR1 and CDR2: KGHSH and LQKENI. Here the CDR3 DNA reads TGTGCCAGCTCACCCAAAGAGACCCAGTACTTC. Protein: CASSPKETQYF.

The J gene is TRBJ2-3, the V gene TRBV12-5; TRBD1 matches at 7 bases. The CDR3 contains 14 residues. The germline gives CDR1 LGHNT, CDR2 FRNRAP. V gave up 6 bases and J gave up 4 bases; unmatched junction bases: 7. This chain's CDR3 is CASGLTGVADTQYF. The CDR3 DNA is TGTGCTAGTGGGCTTACAGGGGTTGCAGATACGCAGTATTTT.

The CDR3 coding sequence is TGTGCCAGCAGCTCCCGGGGGAGCGGGACAGATACGCAGTATTTT. As protein: CASSSRGSGTDTQYF. The chain joins TRBV5-4 to TRBJ2-3; tentative D call: TRBD2 (6 bases). Germline CDR1 SGHNT, CDR2 YYREEE (reference sequence). Trimming removed 3 bases at V and 3 bases at J, with 14 bases between. The CDR3 is 15 residues long.

This clone was seen only a few times. This chain links TRBV6-5 with TRBJ1-1; 12 bases align to TRBD1. Per germline, CDR1 MNHEY and CDR2 SVGAGI. This CDR3 has 16 amino acids. J gave up 0 bases and V 4 bases, and 3 bases lay outside the gene matches. CDR3 amino acids: CASSSGQGAVNTEAFF. The CDR3 DNA reads as TGTGCCAGCAGTTCGGGACAGGGGGCCGTGAACACTGAAGCTTTCTTT.

The chain couples TRBV27 to TRBJ1-2; D call uncertain. Trimming cost V 9 bases and J 5 bases, with 13 bases left between them. In germline, CDR1 is MNHEY, CDR2 SMNVEV (reference sequence). There are 12 residues in the CDR3. CDR3 bases: TGTGCCAGTAGATCGGGTTCTTATGGCTACACCTTC. Amino acid sequence: CASRSGSYGYTF.

The gene calls are TRBV2 and TRBJ1-4, with D tentatively TRBD1 (5 bases). CDR3 size: 14 residues. CDR1 is SNHLY and CDR2 is FYNNEI in the germline V gene. V was shortened by 6 bases and J by 4 bases, with 12 bases between the two germline ends. The CDR3 region has the DNA TGTGCCAGCAGCCCTCAGGGCCTTAATGAAAAACTGTTTTTT. Protein product: CASSPQGLNEKLFF.

This sequence joins TRBV4-3 and TRBJ2-7, with 7 bases identical to TRBD2. Germline V lookup: CDR1 LGHNA, CDR2 YSLEER. V trimming: 3 bases; J trimming: 3 bases; junction bases outside the gene matches: 11. The CDR3 covers 16 residues. CDR3 coding DNA: TGCGCCAGCAGCCAGAGCCGGGACTACCGCATCTACGAGCAGTACTTC. As protein: CASSQSRDYRIYEQYF.

The rearrangement uses TRBV2 and TRBJ2-1, with 8 bases matching TRBD2. Germline CDR1 is SNHLY and CDR2 is FYNNEI. Germline trimming cut 5 bases from V and 6 bases from J; bases unmatched to any gene: 6. This CDR3 contains 14 residues. The CDR3 spells CASSNLAGLNEQFF. CDR3 DNA sequence: TGTGCCAGCAGTAACCTAGCGGGTCTCAATGAGCAGTTCTTC.

This clone occurred a few times. The CDR3 spells CATSSGQGSNEQFF. The CDR3 DNA follows: TGTGCCACTAGCTCCGGACAGGGCTCCAATGAGCAGTTCTTC. The chain uses TRBV24-1 and TRBJ2-1; 8 nucleotides line up with TRBD1. Looked up from germline, CDR1 is KGHDR and CDR2 is SFDVKD. The CDR3 has 14 amino acids. The V gene end was trimmed by 10 bases and the J gene end by 6 bases; junction bases not matched to a gene: 10.

The V gene is TRBV7-9, the J gene TRBJ2-3, with D perhaps matching TRBD2 (6 bases). In germline, CDR1 is SEHNR, CDR2 FQNEAQ (reference sequence). This CDR3 region has 13 residues. V was trimmed by 6 bases and J by 2 bases, leaving 9 bases between them. The CDR3 protein is CASREGITDTQYF. The CDR3, as DNA: TGTGCCAGCAGGGAGGGTATCACAGATACGCAGTATTTT.

This chain links TRBV3-1 (or the pseudogene TRBV3-2) with TRBJ1-4, with D maybe TRBD1 (5 bases). Germline values: CDR1 LGHDT, CDR2 YNNKEL (reference sequence). This CDR3 is 13 amino acids long. V was cut by 3 bases and J by 8 bases, with 10 bases left in between. This CDR3 reads CASSQQGAEKLFF. In DNA, the CDR3 is TGTGCCAGCAGCCAGCAGGGTGCGGAAAAACTGTTTTTT.